A single sample gave rise to the 23 T cell receptor beta chains below, sequenced in a study of post-analysis software for immune sequencing data. Study-level results: Higher frequency in patients than in controls was seen for about five TRBV segments, with TRBV5-6, TRBV5-1 and TRBV20-1 among them.

Unique molecular identifiers tagged the TCR beta cDNA libraries. A single record per CDR3 protein comes from TCRdb applying MiXCR to the PCR reads. The sample holds 750,000 to 950,000 distinct CDR3 sequences, approximately 57% seen once. Antigens of these TCRs are unknown. The sequencing sample was made of blood. The receptors come from a girl between 5 and 17 years old with multiple sclerosis.

This chain uses TRBV27 with TRBJ2-7, with D possibly being TRBD2 (7 bases). Germline V CDR1 and CDR2: MNHEY, SMNVEV (reference sequence). CDR3 length equals 16 residues. V dropped 8 bases and J dropped 3 bases, with 23 bases sitting between them. CDR3 sequence reads: CASCRGGGAAYYEQYF. For the CDR3, the DNA is TGTGCCAGCTGTAGAGGTGGGGGGGCAGCCTACTACGAGCAGTACTTC.

The V gene is TRBV20-1, the J gene TRBJ2-7; TRBD1 might be the D (6 bases). The length of the CDR3 is 14 residues. With 4 bases removed from V and 7 bases from J, the gap between germline ends came to 20 bases. In germline, CDR1 is DFQATT, CDR2 SNEGSKA (reference sequence). CDR3: CSATGTKLYNEQYF. CDR3 nucleotides: TGCAGTGCTACCGGGACAAAGCTATACAATGAGCAGTACTTC.

This clonotype was counted ten times or more. V is TRBV5-5 and J is TRBJ2-3; 14 positions agree with TRBD2. The germline CDR1 and CDR2 sequences are SGHKS and YYEKEE (reference sequence). This CDR3 has 17 amino acids. The J segment lost 3 bases and the V segment lost 4 bases, leaving 7 bases of the junction unmatched. The CDR3 DNA reads TGTGCCAGCAGCAGGGGGACTAGCGGGGGAGGGACAGATACGCAGTATTTT. Encoded protein: CASSRGTSGGGTDTQYF.

J is TRBJ1-4 and V is TRBV20-1; D possibly corresponds to TRBD1 (6 bases). The CDR3 totals 18 residues. V was trimmed by 0 bases and J by 3 bases, leaving 20 bases between them. Germline loops: CDR1 DFQATT, CDR2 SNEGSKA (reference sequence). The DNA for the CDR3 is TGCAGTGCTAGAGATCTCTTAGCGGGGGCGCGGGCTAATGAAAAACTGTTTTTT. Its translation is CSARDLLAGARANEKLFF.

The V gene is TRBV7-9, the J gene TRBJ1-2, with D possibly being TRBD1 (6 bases). CDR3 length: 14 amino acids. V dropped 4 bases and J dropped 3 bases, with 12 bases sitting between them. Germline V gene data show CDR1 as SEHNR and CDR2 as FQNEAQ (reference sequence). The CDR3 nucleotides read TGTGCCAGCAGCTCCGAAGGACAGCACTATGGCTACACCTTC. This sequence encodes CASSSEGQHYGYTF.

The chain recombines TRBV19 with TRBJ2-5; 14 bases agree with TRBD2. The CDR3 has 15 amino acids. Per the germline V gene, CDR1 is LNHDA and CDR2 is SQIVND (reference sequence). Trimming cost V 4 bases and J 6 bases; bases outside gene matches: 4. The CDR3 is CASSTGTSGGQTQYF. The CDR3 bases are TGTGCCAGTAGTACCGGGACTAGCGGGGGCCAGACCCAGTACTTC.

The CDR3 is CSASGRAGTGNEQFF. DNA of the CDR3: TGCAGTGCTAGCGGGAGGGCCGGGACCGGCAATGAGCAGTTCTTC. The chain has TRBV20-1 and TRBJ2-1, with TRBD2 matching 8 bases. The V and J ends lost 3 bases and 6 bases, in that order; junction bases with no gene match: 10. CDR3 length: 15 residues. Germline V gives CDR1 DFQATT, CDR2 SNEGSKA (reference sequence).

The rearrangement links TRBV10-3 to TRBJ2-7; a possible D gene is TRBD2 (6 bases). The CDR3 has 13 residues. V lost 2 bases and J lost 5, with 10 bases in between. The germline V gene encodes CDR1 ENHRY and CDR2 SYGVKD. DNA for the CDR3: TGTGCCATCAGTGAGCCCGGGGGTCACGAGCAGTACTTC. It specifies CAISEPGGHEQYF.

This clonotype was found once. V gene TRBV29-1 combines with J gene TRBJ2-7; D not certain. Trimming removed 5 bases at V and 3 bases at J, with 14 bases between. Per the germline V gene, CDR1 is SQVTM and CDR2 is ANQGSEA. This CDR3 has 13 residues. CDR3 bases: TGCAGCGTTTACAAAACGGGTTTCTACGAGCAGTACTTC. Protein product: CSVYKTGFYEQYF.

The chain combines TRBV6-2 or TRBV6-3 with TRBJ2-1, with 11 bases matching TRBD1. The CDR3 sequence is 15 residues long. V gave up 5 bases and J gave up 3 bases; unmatched junction bases: 3. Per germline, CDR1 MNHEY and CDR2 SVGEGT. The CDR3 DNA is TGTGCCAGCAGTCGGGGACAGGGGGGCTACAATGAGCAGTTCTTC. It specifies CASSRGQGGYNEQFF.

V gene TRBV24-1 combines with J gene TRBJ2-3, with a weak D call TRBD2 (7 bases). CDR1 and CDR2 from the germline V gene are KGHDR and SFDVKD. V lost 10 bases and J lost 4, with 11 bases in between. CDR3 length: 12 residues. CDR3 DNA sequence: TGTGCCACGTCGGGGGGCTCAGATACGCAGTATTTT. It codes for CATSGGSDTQYF.

V and J are TRBV20-1 and TRBJ2-7, with D possibly called TRBD1 or TRBD2 (6 bases each). The V end lost 4 bases, the J end lost 4 bases, and 20 bases lay between the germline ends. Germline V gives CDR1 DFQATT, CDR2 SNEGSKA (reference sequence). The length of the CDR3 is 15 residues. CDR3 in amino acids: CSATLEGGFSYEQYF. The CDR3 DNA follows: TGCAGTGCTACCCTTGAGGGGGGCTTCTCTTACGAGCAGTACTTC.

The CDR3 region has the DNA TGTGCCAGCAGCCTGGGACTAGCGAAGGCCTACGAGCAGTACTTC. Translating it yields CASSLGLAKAYEQYF. The rearrangement joins TRBV28 to TRBJ2-7, with 10 bases that match TRBD2. Trimming took 6 bases from V and 2 from J; bases not matched to a gene: 7. The CDR3 consists of 15 residues. Germline V gene data show CDR1 as MDHEN and CDR2 as SYDVKM.

The CDR3 here is CAITPGLAGNEQFF. In nucleotides, the CDR3 is TGTGCCATCACACCGGGACTAGCGGGTAATGAGCAGTTCTTC. V and J are TRBV10-3 and TRBJ2-1; 12 bases fit TRBD2. The CDR3 sequence is 14 residues long. Germline CDR1 reads ENHRY; CDR2 reads SYGVKD. With 7 bases clipped from V and 7 bases from J, the junction kept 5 bases outside the gene matches.

V and J are TRBV10-2 and TRBJ2-7; weak D call: TRBD1 (6 bases). CDR3 length: 13 amino acids. V was cut by 6 bases and J by 2 bases, with 11 bases left in between. CDR1 and CDR2 from the germline V gene are WSHSY and SAAADI. CDR3 sequence: CASSPGHTYEQYF. Written as DNA, the CDR3 is TGCGCCAGCAGCCCGGGACACACCTACGAGCAGTACTTC.

This clonotype came up a few times. This chain connects TRBV5-5 to TRBJ1-5; D call uncertain. CDR1 is SGHKS and CDR2 is YYEKEE in the germline V gene (reference sequence). Trimming shortened V by 4 bases and J by 6 bases, and 14 bases separated the two germline ends. This CDR3 has 14 residues. CDR3 loop: CASSPGRTGQPQHF. The CDR3 region has the DNA TGTGCCAGCAGCCCCGGACGGACCGGTCAGCCCCAGCATTTT.

The chain recombines TRBV12-5 with TRBJ2-7, with 14 positions matching TRBD2. Germline V CDR1 and CDR2: LGHNT, FRNRAP. This CDR3 spans 14 amino acids. V was pared by 5 bases and J by 3 bases, with 0 bases of the junction left unmatched. The CDR3 loop is CASGGLAGGYEQYF. In DNA form, the CDR3 reads TGTGCTAGTGGTGGACTAGCGGGAGGCTACGAGCAGTACTTC.

This rearrangement joins TRBV20-1 to TRBJ2-1, with 10 bases aligning to TRBD2. The CDR3 totals 21 residues. Germline V lookup: CDR1 DFQATT, CDR2 SNEGSKA (reference sequence). The V segment lost 6 bases and the J segment 1 base; nucleotides outside the gene matches: 24. For the CDR3, the DNA is TGCAGTGCCAGGCATACGACGACATCTAGCGGGAGAAGGGTATCCTACAATGAGCAGTTCTTC. This gives the protein CSARHTTTSSGRRVSYNEQFF.

The rearrangement uses TRBV6-5 and TRBJ1-1, with a possible D match to TRBD1 (6 bases). The CDR3 loop spans 13 amino acids. CDR1 and CDR2 (germline): MNHEY, SVGAGI. Trimming removed 7 bases from V and 8 bases from J, with 17 bases in between. For the CDR3, the DNA is TGTGCCAGCACGGGGGCCTTGTTGACAGAAGCTTTCTTT. Translated, it gives CASTGALLTEAFF.

V usage is TRBV15 and J usage is TRBJ1-4; perhaps TRBD1 as D (6 bases). The V gene's germline CDR1 is LNHNV and CDR2 YYDKDF (reference sequence). CDR3 length: 18 residues. V was shortened by 4 bases and J by 4 bases, with 22 bases between the two germline ends. This CDR3 is CATSKGAQGGVSNEKLFF. The CDR3 DNA reads TGTGCCACCAGCAAAGGGGCACAGGGCGGGGTTAGTAATGAAAAACTGTTTTTT.

V gene TRBV7-9 combines with J gene TRBJ1-4; TRBD1 might be the D (5 bases). Trimming cost V 1 base and J 7 bases, with 13 bases left between them. CDR3 length: 15 residues. Germline assignment: CDR1 SEHNR and CDR2 FQNEAQ (reference sequence). As DNA, the CDR3 is TGTGCCAGCAGCTTAGGGGGCGCGGTCCTTGAAAAACTGTTTTTT. Its translation: CASSLGGAVLEKLFF.

This clonotype was counted only a few times. The J gene is TRBJ2-1, the V gene TRBV5-1, with D perhaps matching TRBD1 or TRBD2 (5 bases each). Germline V gives CDR1 SGHRS, CDR2 YFSETQ. The CDR3 loop spans 13 amino acids. V was shortened by 3 bases and J by 8 bases, with 12 bases between the two germline ends. This CDR3 is CASSSEWGYEQFF. CDR3 coding DNA: TGCGCCAGCAGCTCCGAGTGGGGGTATGAGCAGTTCTTC.

The V and J genes are TRBV6-1 and TRBJ1-5; TRBD1 is a possible D gene (5 bases). From germline, CDR1 is MNHNS and CDR2 SASEGT. Trimming left V 4 bases short and J 3 bases short, with 19 bases between. This CDR3 spans 17 amino acids. CDR3 in DNA: TGTGCCAGCAGTGTTAAACCCGGGACGGTTTCCAATCAGCCCCAGCATTTT. It yields the protein CASSVKPGTVSNQPQHF.